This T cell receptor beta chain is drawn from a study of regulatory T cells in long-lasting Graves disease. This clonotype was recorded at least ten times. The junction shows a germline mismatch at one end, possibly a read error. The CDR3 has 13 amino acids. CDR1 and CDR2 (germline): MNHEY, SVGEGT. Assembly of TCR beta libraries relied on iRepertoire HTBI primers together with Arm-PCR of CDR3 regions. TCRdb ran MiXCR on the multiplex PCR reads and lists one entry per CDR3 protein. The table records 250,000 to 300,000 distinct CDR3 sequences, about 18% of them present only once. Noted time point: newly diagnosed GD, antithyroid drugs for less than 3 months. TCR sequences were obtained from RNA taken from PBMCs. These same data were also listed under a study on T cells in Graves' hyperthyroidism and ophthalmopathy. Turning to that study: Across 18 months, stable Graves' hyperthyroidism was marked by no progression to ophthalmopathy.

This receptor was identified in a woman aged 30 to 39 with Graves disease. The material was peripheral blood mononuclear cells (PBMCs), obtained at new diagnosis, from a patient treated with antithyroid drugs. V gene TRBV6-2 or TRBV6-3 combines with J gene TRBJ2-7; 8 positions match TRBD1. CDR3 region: CASSEWPAGGRPF. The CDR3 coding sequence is TGTGCCAGCAGTGAATGGCCCGCAGGGGGCAGACCCTTC.